This passage covers 10 T cell receptor beta chains from one sample sequenced in a study of blood T cell repertoires in COVID-19. Some clones are missing from TCRdb's copy, which holds only in-frame ones; the method was immunoSEQ multiplex PCR. In the table there are under 300,000 clones, approximately 91% of which are singletons. The specimen was peripheral blood. The source is a man aged 25 to 45 with COVID-19, enrolled during active disease.

The rearrangement uses TRBV4-2 and TRBJ1-2; maybe TRBD1 (5 bases). The CDR3 is made up of 18 amino acids. Germline CDR1 LGHNA, CDR2 YNFKEQ. Trimming stripped 2 bases from V and 8 bases from J, with 27 bases between. CDR3 loop: CASSQPLPGLNEEEGYTF. The CDR3 DNA reads as TGTGCCAGCAGCCAACCCTTACCGGGACTCAATGAGGAGGAGGGCTACACCTTC.

The chain couples TRBV5-5 to TRBJ2-7; D is possibly TRBD1 (6 bases). The V gene lost 4 bases and the J gene lost 4 bases, with 12 bases spanning the gap. CDR1 and CDR2 (germline): SGHKS, YYEKEE (reference sequence). The CDR3 length is 13 residues. CDR3 in amino acids: CASSGTGFYEQYF. The CDR3 DNA sequence: TGTGCCAGCAGCGGAACAGGGTTTTACGAGCAGTACTTC.

The chain has TRBV5-1 and TRBJ2-7, with D possibly being TRBD1 (5 bases). CDR1 and CDR2 from the germline V gene are SGHRS and YFSETQ. The CDR3 is made up of 13 amino acids. V was cut by 1 base and J by 5 bases, with 10 bases left in between. The CDR3 spells CASSLMTEDEQYF. The CDR3 nucleotides are TGCGCCAGCAGCTTGATGACAGAGGACGAGCAGTACTTC.

Concerning this clone: The sample holds other DNA sequences that translate to the same CDR3. The genes are TRBV7-9 and TRBJ1-2, with D uncertain. Germline loops: CDR1 SEHNR, CDR2 FQNEAQ (reference sequence). The CDR3 consists of 12 residues. The V gene lost 3 bases and the J gene lost 3 bases, with 5 bases spanning the gap. CDR3 amino acids: CASSFSDYGYTF. CDR3 coding DNA: TGTGCCAGCAGCTTTTCCGACTATGGCTACACCTTC.

The genes are TRBV28 and TRBJ2-7, with D perhaps matching TRBD1 (5 bases). V was cut by 4 bases and J by 2 bases, with 15 bases left in between. Germline CDR1 MDHEN, CDR2 SYDVKM. The CDR3 is 15 residues long. CDR3 DNA: TGTGCCAGCAGTTACCTCGGTAGGGGTACCTACGAGCAGTACTTC. This encodes CASSYLGRGTYEQYF.

About this clone: Within the sample, other DNA sequences also encode this same CDR3. The chain is built from TRBV30 and TRBJ2-7; D unresolved. Germline CDR1 is GTSNPN and CDR2 is SVGIG (reference sequence). This CDR3 has 12 residues. The V gene lost 2 bases and the J gene lost 1 base, with 6 bases spanning the gap. The CDR3: CAWSRGSYEQYF. The DNA for the CDR3 is TGTGCCTGGAGTCGAGGTTCCTACGAGCAGTACTTC.

This clone has a single count. The chain combines TRBV3-1 (or the pseudogene TRBV3-2) with TRBJ1-1; tentative D call: TRBD1 (6 bases). Germline CDR1 LGHDT, CDR2 YNNKEL (reference sequence). V was trimmed by 6 bases and J by 1 base, leaving 9 bases between them. The CDR3 runs 13 residues. The CDR3 DNA sequence: TGTGCCAGCAGACAGGGCTCGAACACTGAAGCTTTCTTT. Its translation: CASRQGSNTEAFF.

V gene TRBV7-9 combines with J gene TRBJ1-2; D is possibly TRBD1 (6 bases). This CDR3 comprises 15 residues. Germline V gene sequence: CDR1 SEHNR, CDR2 FQNEAQ (reference sequence). Deletions cut 0 bases from V and 5 bases from J, with 13 bases between. In DNA form, the CDR3 reads TGTGCCAGCAGCTTAGCCGGCAGGGGACCGTATGGCTACACCTTC. It specifies CASSLAGRGPYGYTF. The full variable domain, in which reference TRBV7-9 and TRBJ1-2 provide the parts outside the CDR3, is DTGVSQNPRHKITKRGQNVTFRCDPISEHNRLYWYRQTLGQGPEFLTYFQNEAQLEKSRLLSDRFSAERPKGSFSTLEIQRTEQGDSAMYLCASSLAGRGPYGYTFGSGTRLTVV.

The chain combines TRBV18 with TRBJ1-2; a possible D gene is TRBD1 (6 bases). This CDR3 is 13 amino acids long. Germline V gene lookup returns CDR1 KGHSH and CDR2 LQKENI. Trimming shortened V by 8 bases and J by 6 bases, and 16 bases separated the two germline ends. The CDR3 spells CASESLTGDGYTF. The CDR3 DNA reads as TGTGCCAGCGAGTCACTGACAGGAGATGGCTACACCTTC.

V and J are TRBV5-1 and TRBJ1-1; D is perhaps TRBD1 (5 bases). The germline V gene encodes CDR1 SGHRS and CDR2 YFSETQ. V lost 2 bases, J lost 3 bases, and 14 bases lay in between. The CDR3 runs 15 residues. DNA for the CDR3: TGCGCCAGCAGCTTAGACAGTTCAGTCGACACTGAAGCTTTCTTT. It yields the protein CASSLDSSVDTEAFF.